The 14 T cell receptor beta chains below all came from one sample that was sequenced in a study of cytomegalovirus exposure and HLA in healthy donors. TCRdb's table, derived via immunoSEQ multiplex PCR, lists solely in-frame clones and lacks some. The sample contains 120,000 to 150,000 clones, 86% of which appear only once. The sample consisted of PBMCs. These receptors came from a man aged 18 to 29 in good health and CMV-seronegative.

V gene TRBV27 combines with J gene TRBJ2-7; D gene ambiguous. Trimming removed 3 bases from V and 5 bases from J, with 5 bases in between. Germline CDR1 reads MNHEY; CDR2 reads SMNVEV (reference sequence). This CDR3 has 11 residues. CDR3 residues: CASSFRNEQYF. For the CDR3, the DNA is TGTGCCAGCAGTTTTAGAAACGAGCAGTACTTC.

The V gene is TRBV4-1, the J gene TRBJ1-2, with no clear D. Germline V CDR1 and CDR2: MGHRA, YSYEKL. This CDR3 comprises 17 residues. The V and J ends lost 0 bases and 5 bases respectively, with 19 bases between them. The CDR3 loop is CASSQEPGLRALYGYTF. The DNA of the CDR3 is TGCGCCAGCAGCCAAGAGCCGGGGTTGCGGGCCCTTTATGGCTACACCTTC.

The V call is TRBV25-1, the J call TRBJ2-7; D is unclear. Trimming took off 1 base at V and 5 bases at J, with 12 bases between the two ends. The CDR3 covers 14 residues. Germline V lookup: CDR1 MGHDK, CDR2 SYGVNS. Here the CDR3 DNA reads TGTGCCAGCAGTGAATCCGTGCAGTATAACGAGCAGTACTTC. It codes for CASSESVQYNEQYF.

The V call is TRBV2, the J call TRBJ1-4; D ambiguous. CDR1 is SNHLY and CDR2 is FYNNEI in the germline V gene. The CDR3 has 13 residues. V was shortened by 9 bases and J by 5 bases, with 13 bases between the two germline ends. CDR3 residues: CASGIGGNEKLFF. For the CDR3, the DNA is TGTGCCAGTGGAATCGGCGGGAATGAAAAACTGTTTTTT.

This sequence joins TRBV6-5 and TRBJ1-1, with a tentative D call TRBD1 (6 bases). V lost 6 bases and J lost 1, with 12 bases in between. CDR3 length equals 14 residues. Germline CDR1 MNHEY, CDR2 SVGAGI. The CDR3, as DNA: TGTGCCAGCAGCCTCCAGGGGAAGAACACTGAAGCTTTCTTT. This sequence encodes CASSLQGKNTEAFF.

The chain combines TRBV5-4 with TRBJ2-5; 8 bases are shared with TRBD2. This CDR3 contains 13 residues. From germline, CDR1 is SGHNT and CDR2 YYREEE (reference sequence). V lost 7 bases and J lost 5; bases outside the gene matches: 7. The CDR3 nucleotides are TGTGCCAGCCGGGGGGGCTTCGATGAGACCCAGTACTTC. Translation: CASRGGFDETQYF.

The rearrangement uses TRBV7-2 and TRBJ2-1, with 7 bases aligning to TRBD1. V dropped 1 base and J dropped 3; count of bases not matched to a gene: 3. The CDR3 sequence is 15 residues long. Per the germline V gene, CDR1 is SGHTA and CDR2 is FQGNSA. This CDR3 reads CASSLDRDSYNEQFF. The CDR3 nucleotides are TGTGCCAGCAGCTTAGATAGGGACAGCTACAATGAGCAGTTCTTC.

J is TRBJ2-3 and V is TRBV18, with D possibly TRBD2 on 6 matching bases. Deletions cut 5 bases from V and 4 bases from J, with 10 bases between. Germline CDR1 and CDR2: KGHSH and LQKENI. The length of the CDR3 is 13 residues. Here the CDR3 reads CASSSGGADTQYF. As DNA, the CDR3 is TGTGCCAGCTCATCTGGAGGGGCAGATACGCAGTATTTT.

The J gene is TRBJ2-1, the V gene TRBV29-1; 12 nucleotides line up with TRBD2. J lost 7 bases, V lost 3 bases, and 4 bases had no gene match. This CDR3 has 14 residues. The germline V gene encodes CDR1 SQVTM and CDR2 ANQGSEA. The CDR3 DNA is TGCAGCGTTGACCTTCTAGCGGGAGGGAATGAGCAGTTCTTC. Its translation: CSVDLLAGGNEQFF.

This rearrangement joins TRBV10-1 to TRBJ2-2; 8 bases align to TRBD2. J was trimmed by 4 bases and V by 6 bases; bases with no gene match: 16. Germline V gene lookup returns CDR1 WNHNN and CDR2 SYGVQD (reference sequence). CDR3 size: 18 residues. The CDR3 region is CASRVTGSRSGSTGELFF. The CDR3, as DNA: TGCGCCAGCAGGGTGACAGGTTCTAGGAGCGGGAGCACCGGGGAGCTGTTTTTT.

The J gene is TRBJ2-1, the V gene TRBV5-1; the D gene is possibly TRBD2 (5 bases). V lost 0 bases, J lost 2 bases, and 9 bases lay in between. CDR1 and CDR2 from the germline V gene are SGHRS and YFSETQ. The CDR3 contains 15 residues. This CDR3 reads CASSLAAGPYNEQFF. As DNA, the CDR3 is TGCGCCAGCAGCTTGGCGGCGGGCCCCTACAATGAGCAGTTCTTC.

CDR3 coding DNA: TGTGCCAGCAGCTTACATGTGACTTACAATGAGCAGTTCTTC. It specifies CASSLHVTYNEQFF. The chain has TRBV7-2 and TRBJ2-1; unclear D gene. The CDR3 contains 14 residues. Deletions cut 2 bases from V and 4 bases from J, with 9 bases between. CDR1 is SGHTA, CDR2 FQGNSA, per germline.

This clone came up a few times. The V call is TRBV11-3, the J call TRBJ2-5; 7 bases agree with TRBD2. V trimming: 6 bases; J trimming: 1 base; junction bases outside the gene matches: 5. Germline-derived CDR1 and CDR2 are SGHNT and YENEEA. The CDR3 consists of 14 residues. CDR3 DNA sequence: TGTGCCAGCAGTCCAGGCGGGGGCCAAGAGACCCAGTACTTC. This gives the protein CASSPGGGQETQYF.

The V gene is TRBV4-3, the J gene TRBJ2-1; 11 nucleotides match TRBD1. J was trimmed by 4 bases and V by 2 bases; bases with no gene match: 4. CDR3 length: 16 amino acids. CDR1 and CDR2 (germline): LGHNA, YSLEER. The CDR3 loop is CASSQLGDRGYNEQFF. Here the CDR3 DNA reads TGCGCCAGCAGCCAATTAGGGGACAGGGGGTACAATGAGCAGTTCTTC.